This is a list of T cell receptor beta chains from one sample in a study of CD8 T cells in ankylosing spondylitis. One entry per CDR3 protein, called by TCRdb with MiXCR from the 5' RACE reads. The data show approximately 250,000 distinct CDR3 sequences, about 10% seen once. Sequenced: blood, either unsorted or a sorted T cell fraction (not recorded which). These receptors were taken from a male donor with ankylosing spondylitis or in good health (not recorded which). CDR3s include the opening cysteine and the closing phenylalanine or tryptophan. A D gene is named only where the DNA matches it firmly. Size values are once, few and many counts, or a class for expanded clones, and some rows have none.

>many|.|TRBV12-3/TRBV12-4|TRBJ1-1
TGTGCCAGCAGTCCCCGTATGGGGACTTCTGAAGCTTTCTTT
CASSPRMGTSEAFF
>.|.|TRBV12-3/TRBV12-4|TRBJ1-4
TGTGCCAGCAGTTTGGACAGCAATGAAAAACTGTTTTTT
CASSLDSNEKLFF
>many|.|TRBV5-1|TRBJ2-5
TGCGCCAGCAGCTTGGTGGGGCGGTCGCCGGAGACCCAGTACTTC
CASSLVGRSPETQYF
>many|TRBD2|TRBV10-3|TRBJ2-3
TGTGCCATCAGTGAGCCCTGGGGTGGTAGCGGGAGTACAGATACGCAGTATTTT
CAISEPWGGSGSTDTQYF
>many|TRBD1|TRBV5-1|TRBJ1-5
TGCGCCAGCAGCACGGGACAGGACAATCAGCCCCAGCATTTT
CASSTGQDNQPQHF
>many|.|TRBV6-1|TRBJ2-3
TGTGCCAGCAGTGAACAGGGATGGGCAGATACGCAGTATTTT
CASSEQGWADTQYF
>.|TRBD2|TRBV11-2|TRBJ2-1
TGTGCCAGCAGCCTCAAGTGGCTACTAGCGGGGGGAAACAATGAGCAGTTCTTC
CASSLKWLLAGGNNEQFF
>few|.|TRBV11-2|TRBJ1-3
TGTGCCAGCAGCGCCCCTGATTTCGGGAGGGGCTCTGGAAACACCATATATTTT
CASSAPDFGRGSGNTIYF
>many|.|TRBV10-3|TRBJ2-3
TGTGCCATCAGTGAGTCGGCCCTTAGCACTGCAGATACGCAGTATTTT
CAISESALSTADTQYF
>many|.|TRBV12-3/TRBV12-4|TRBJ1-1
TGTGCCAGCAGTGGACAGATAAACACTGAAGCTTTCTTT
CASSGQINTEAFF
>many|TRBD1|TRBV20-1|TRBJ2-3
TGCAGTGCTTGCCGGGACAGGGGAGATGATACGCAGTATTTT
CSACRDRGDDTQYF
>.|.|TRBV3-1|TRBJ2-4
TGTGCCAGCAGCCAGATGCAAGCCAAAAACATTCAGTACTTC
CASSQMQAKNIQYF
>many|TRBD1|TRBV30|TRBJ1-1
TGTGCCTGGAGCGGGACAGGGTATGAAGCTTTCTTT
CAWSGTGYEAFF
>few|.|TRBV7-9|TRBJ2-3
TGTGCCAGCAGCTTAATGGACAGTGGCACAGATACGCAGTATTTT
CASSLMDSGTDTQYF
>.|.|TRBV2|TRBJ2-1
TGTGCCAGCAGCCACGGACAGACACTGTACAATGAGCAGTTCTTC
CASSHGQTLYNEQFF
>medium-sized|.|TRBV24-1|TRBJ2-1
TGTGCCACCAGTGAACGGACAGACAATGAGCAGTTCTTC
CATSERTDNEQFF
>.|TRBD2|TRBV29-1|TRBJ2-3
TGCAGCGTAGACACTAGCGGGCTCACAGATACGCAGTATTTT
CSVDTSGLTDTQYF